The following is a TCR beta chain sequence with its context. What it binds is unknown. Germline lookup yields CDR1 SGDLS and CDR2 YYNGEE. This CDR3 is built from 11 residues. Between the trimmed V and J ends, which lost 2 bases and 4 bases, there was a span of 0 bases. This specimen comes from a study of CD8 T cells in Susac syndrome. Study-level points and caveats: As the study acknowledged, the number of individuals who were part of its TCR sequencing and HLA analysis was relatively small.

Roughly 0.45 to 1 ug RNA was reverse transcribed with random hexamers. The amplification used immunoSEQ multiplex PCR on TCR beta CDR3; it spanned 54 Vbeta and 13 Jbeta. MiXCR, run by TCRdb on the immunoSEQ multiplex PCR reads, gives a single entry per CDR3 protein. The sample has some 170,000 distinct CDR3 sequences, approximately 93% seen once. The multiple sclerosis controls were treatment-naive patients with relapsing-remitting disease that was stable or active. Negative isolation was used for CD8+ and CD4+ T cells, and FACS enrichment was applied to TEMRA cells. The sample consisted of CD4+ T cells from PBMCs. This clonotype was sampled from a human donor with multiple sclerosis. The rearrangement joins TRBV9 to TRBJ2-2; D ambiguous. CDR3 sequence (DNA): TGTGCCAGCAGCGTCACCGGGGAGCTGTTTTTT. It encodes CASSVTGELFF.